The table lists the clone carrying this TCR beta chain with many counts. Antigen unknown. One entry per CDR3 protein results from TCRdb running MiXCR on the 5' RACE reads. Found here are 6,500 or so distinct CDR3 sequences, about 3% of them singletons; the top ten hold approximately 40%. The CDR3 length is 15 residues. V shed 2 bases and J shed 6 bases, with 15 bases lying between them. Per germline, CDR1 SGDLS and CDR2 YYNGEE. This sample is drawn from a study of CD8 T cells in ankylosing spondylitis. Whole-study findings and limits: Prior work had noted some motif variants in reactive arthritis blood and synovial fluid. Among TCR beta sequences, a motif of roughly 8 highly homologous variants appeared characteristic of ankylosing spondylitis blood.

The chain joins TRBV9 to TRBJ2-1; TRBD2 might be the D (6 bases). This receptor was taken from a female donor with ankylosing spondylitis or in good health (not recorded which). The sequencing input was blood, either unsorted or a sorted T cell fraction (not recorded which). The CDR3 is CASSVGGGRINEQFF. DNA for the CDR3: TGTGCCAGCAGCGTTGGGGGAGGCCGAATCAATGAGCAGTTCTTC.